These T cell receptor beta chains were read from a single sample in a study of CD8+ T cells in alopecia areata. Sequencing was performed with immunoSEQ multiplex PCR; in TCRdb, only in-frame clones are kept and a portion is missing. The data show some 150,000 clones, approximately 56% seen once. The specimen sequenced was CD8+ T cells sorted from blood. Receptors were obtained from a human donor in good health. Both conserved end residues are part of each CDR3. D genes are given only for firm matches. Rows give clone size only sometimes, using once, few, many, or a class for an expanded clone.

D gene	clone size	V gene	CDR3 length	J gene	CDR3 DNA	CDR3 protein
TRBD2	.	TRBV9	17	TRBJ2-5	TGTGCCAGCAGCGTAGGGTTAGCGGGAGAGTACAGTGAGACCCAGTACTTC	CASSVGLAGEYSETQYF
.	.	TRBV5-1	16	TRBJ2-2	TGCGCCAGCTATACCGGACAGGGAGGGGACACCGGGGAGCTGTTTTTT	CASYTGQGGDTGELFF
TRBD2	.	TRBV18	17	TRBJ2-1	TGTGCCAGCTCATCTAGGACTAGCGGGTCGCCTTACAATGAGCAGTTCTTC	CASSSRTSGSPYNEQFF
.	.	TRBV27	13	TRBJ2-2	TGTGCCAGCAGTTTGGGCGGCACCGGGGAGCTGTTTTTT	CASSLGGTGELFF
.	.	TRBV4-1	16	TRBJ1-2	TGCGCCAGCAGCCGAACATTTGGACAGAACTCTTATGGCTACACCTTC	CASSRTFGQNSYGYTF
.	few	TRBV28	14	TRBJ2-7	TGTGCCAGCAGCTCACGTAGGAGCTCCTACGAGCAGTACTTC	CASSSRRSSYEQYF
.	.	TRBV27	11	TRBJ1-1	TGTGCCAGCGGACTGAACACTGAAGCTTTCTTT	CASGLNTEAFF
TRBD1	.	TRBV30	14	TRBJ1-3	TGTGCCTGGACCCCCGGGACAGCTGGAAACACCATATATTTT	CAWTPGTAGNTIYF
.	.	TRBV4-1	13	TRBJ1-1	TGCGCCAGCAGCCAAGTTCGTAACACTGAAGCTTTCTTT	CASSQVRNTEAFF
TRBD1	few	TRBV5-6	13	TRBJ2-2	TGTGCCAGCAGCTTTTTGACAGGGGGGGAGCTGTTTTTT	CASSFLTGGELFF
TRBD1	.	TRBV2	11	TRBJ2-5	TGTGCCAGCAGGGACAGGGTGACCCAGTACTTC	CASRDRVTQYF
TRBD2	few	TRBV29-1	18	TRBJ2-1	TGCAGCGGATCTGATCCGGGAGGGGGAGGGTTGTCCTACAATGAGCAGTTCTTC	CSGSDPGGGGLSYNEQFF
TRBD1	once	TRBV29-1	13	TRBJ1-2	TGCAGCGTTGAAACAGGGGGCTCGGGTGGCTACACCTTC	CSVETGGSGGYTF
.	.	TRBV27	13	TRBJ2-7	TGTGCCAGCAGGGGGGGTCGGGCCGGCGAGCAGTACTTC	CASRGGRAGEQYF
TRBD1	.	TRBV4-1	15	TRBJ2-7	TGCGCCAGCAGCCAGGGACAGGGGAATGTCTACGAGCAGTACTTC	CASSQGQGNVYEQYF
.	.	TRBV4-1	14	TRBJ2-2	TGCGCCAGCAGCCCCGGCGGTAACACCGGGGAGCTGTTTTTT	CASSPGGNTGELFF
TRBD2	.	TRBV4-1	17	TRBJ2-3	TGCGCCAGCAGCCAAGAGAACCTAGCGGGAGCCCCAGATACGCAGTATTTT	CASSQENLAGAPDTQYF
.	.	TRBV6-5	11	TRBJ1-2	TGTGCCAGCAGTTACGGTGGGGGCTACACCTTC	CASSYGGGYTF
.	.	TRBV9	12	TRBJ2-1	TGTGCCAGCAGCGGCGACTCCAATGAGCAGTTCTTC	CASSGDSNEQFF
.	.	TRBV27	15	TRBJ1-4	TGTGCCAGCAGCCCGTCGATGGCAGTAGGTGAAAAACTGTTTTTT	CASSPSMAVGEKLFF
.	many	TRBV4-2	15	TRBJ2-7	TGTGCCAGCAGCCAAGATGCGGGGAGCTCCTACGAGCAGTACTTC	CASSQDAGSSYEQYF
TRBD2	.	TRBV29-1	16	TRBJ2-3	TGCAGCGTAGCCGCTCGGGGGGAGGGCGGCACCGGGACGCAGTATTTT	CSVAARGEGGTGTQYF
.	few	TRBV14	16	TRBJ2-3	TGTGCCAGCAGCCAAGGGAGACAGCTTAGCACAGATACGCAGTATTTT	CASSQGRQLSTDTQYF
.	.	TRBV7-7	13	TRBJ1-5	TGTGCCAGCAGTCGGACAGTAGGTCAGCCCCAGCATTTT	CASSRTVGQPQHF
.	.	TRBV6-5	13	TRBJ1-1	TGTGCCAGCAGTTCAGGAGGTAGCACTGAAGCTTTCTTT	CASSSGGSTEAFF
.	few	TRBV6-4	13	TRBJ2-2	TGTGCCAGCAGTGACAGGGCCACCGGGGAGCTGTTTTTT	CASSDRATGELFF
.	once	TRBV27	14	TRBJ2-3	TGTGCCAGCAGTCCCCCGGGACATTCAGATACGCAGTATTTT	CASSPPGHSDTQYF
.	.	TRBV2	13	TRBJ2-2	TGTGCCGGTGGGGCTTCGAACACCGGGGAGCTGTTTTTT	CAGGASNTGELFF
.	.	TRBV27	17	TRBJ2-6	TGTGCCAGCAGTCTGGGGGGCGGGGCAGCTGGGGCCAACGTCCTGACTTTC	CASSLGGGAAGANVLTF
.	.	TRBV9	13	TRBJ1-2	TGTGCCAGCCGCGAGGAGGGTAGCTATGGCTACACCTTC	CASREEGSYGYTF
TRBD2	.	TRBV29-1	13	TRBJ2-5	TGCAGTGTAGCGGGTACTTACCAAGAGACCCAGTACTTC	CSVAGTYQETQYF
.	.	TRBV29-1	13	TRBJ2-1	TGCAGCGTTGAGGGCGGGACGTACAATGAGCAGTTCTTC	CSVEGGTYNEQFF
TRBD1	few	TRBV29-1	15	TRBJ2-6	TGCAGCGAGGACAGGACCCTCTCTGGGGCCAACGTCCTGACTTTC	CSEDRTLSGANVLTF
TRBD1	.	TRBV4-1	16	TRBJ1-2	TGCGCCAGCAGCCAAGATCCTGGACAGGGGAACTATGGCTACACCTTC	CASSQDPGQGNYGYTF
.	once	TRBV5-6	14	TRBJ2-1	TGTGCCAGCAGCTCCGTAGTCTCTACTCGGGAGCAGTTCTTC	CASSSVVSTREQFF
TRBD2	.	TRBV12-5	13	TRBJ2-7	TGTGCTAGTGGTTTAGGGACTAGCAGCGAGCAGTACTTC	CASGLGTSSEQYF
TRBD1	.	TRBV7-3	15	TRBJ1-2	TGTGCCAGCAGCTTATCCGGGACAGGTATCGATGGCTACACCTTC	CASSLSGTGIDGYTF